This paragraph covers one T cell receptor (beta chain) sequence. Its antigen is as yet unknown. Repertoires were generated with immunoSEQ multiplex PCR, while TCRdb's copy carries only in-frame clones and drops some. The profile shows 60,000 to 90,000 clones, 65% to 80% of them singletons. This specimen comes from a study of T cell responses to AZD1222 COVID-19 vaccine. Study-wide results and caveats: Of spike-specific TCRs, nearly half reportedly target regions left unmutated in variants. Among AZD1222 vaccinees, only six or seven were seropositive at baseline. All repertoire sampling was performed exclusively after the peak T cell response. Spike as a whole was targeted by vaccine-associated CD4 TCRs, dominant at 160-218 and 743-854.

The CDR3 extends over 15 amino acids. Trimming removed 4 bases from V and 2 bases from J, with 15 bases in between. The V gene's germline CDR1 is SGHDT and CDR2 YYEEEE. The sequence derives from an adult who received the MenACWY meningococcal vaccine as a control. The sample here was peripheral blood, taken 28 days after the second dose of the MenACWY control vaccine. The chain uses TRBV5-6 and TRBJ2-5, with D unclear. CDR3 loop: CASSLTGFQQETQYF. The CDR3 coding sequence is TGTGCCAGCAGCCTAACCGGGTTTCAGCAAGAGACCCAGTACTTC. Supplemented by reference TRBV5-6 and TRBJ2-5, the full variable domain reads DAGVTQSPTHLIKTRGQQVTLRCSPKSGHDTVSWYQQALGQGPQFIFQYYEEEERQRGNFPDRFSGHQFPNYSSELNVNALLLGDSALYLCASSLTGFQQETQYFGPGTRLLVL.